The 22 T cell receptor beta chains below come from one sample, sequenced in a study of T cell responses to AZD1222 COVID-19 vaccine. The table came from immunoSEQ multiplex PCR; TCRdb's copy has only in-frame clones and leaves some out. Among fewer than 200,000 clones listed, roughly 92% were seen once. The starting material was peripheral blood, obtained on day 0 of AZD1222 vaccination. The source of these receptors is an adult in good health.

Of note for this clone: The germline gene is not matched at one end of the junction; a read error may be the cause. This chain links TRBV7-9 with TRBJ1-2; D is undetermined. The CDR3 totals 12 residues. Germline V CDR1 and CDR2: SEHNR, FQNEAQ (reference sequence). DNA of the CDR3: TGTGCCAGCAGCCCCGGCTTCCCCTTCACATCTTTC. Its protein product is CASSPGFPFTSF.

As DNA, the CDR3 is TGTGCCAGCAGCGGTAGCGGGAGGGTCGGTACCGGGGAGCTGTTTTTT. Protein product: CASSGSGRVGTGELFF. The chain is built from TRBV11-2 and TRBJ2-2; TRBD2 agrees at 11 bases. Germline trimming cut 5 bases from V and 5 bases from J; bases unmatched to any gene: 7. The CDR3 runs to 16 residues. Germline V gene lookup returns CDR1 SGHAT and CDR2 FQNNGV.

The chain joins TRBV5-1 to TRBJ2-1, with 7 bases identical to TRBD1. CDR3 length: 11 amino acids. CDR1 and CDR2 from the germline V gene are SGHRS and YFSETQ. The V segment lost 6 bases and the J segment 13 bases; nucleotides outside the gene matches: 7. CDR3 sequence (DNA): TGCGCCAGCACCGACAGGGCCATCCAGTTCTTC. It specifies CASTDRAIQFF.

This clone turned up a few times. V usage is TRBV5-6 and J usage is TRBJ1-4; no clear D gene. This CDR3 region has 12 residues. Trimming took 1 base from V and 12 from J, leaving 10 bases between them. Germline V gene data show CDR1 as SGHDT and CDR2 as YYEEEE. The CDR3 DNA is TGTGCCAGCAGCTTGACGGGTGCCCAACTGTTTTTT. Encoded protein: CASSLTGAQLFF.

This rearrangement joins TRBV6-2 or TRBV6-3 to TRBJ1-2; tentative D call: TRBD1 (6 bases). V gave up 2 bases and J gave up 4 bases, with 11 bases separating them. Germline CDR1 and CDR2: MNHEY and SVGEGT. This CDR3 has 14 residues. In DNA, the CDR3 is TGTGCCAGCAGTTACGCCGACAGGACCTATGGCTACACCTTC. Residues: CASSYADRTYGYTF.

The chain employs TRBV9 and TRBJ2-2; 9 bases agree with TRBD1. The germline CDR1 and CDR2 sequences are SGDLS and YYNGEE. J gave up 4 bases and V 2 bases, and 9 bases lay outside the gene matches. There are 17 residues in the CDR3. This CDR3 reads CASSVLQGATGTGELFF. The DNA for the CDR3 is TGTGCCAGCAGCGTCCTACAGGGGGCGACGGGCACCGGGGAGCTGTTTTTT.

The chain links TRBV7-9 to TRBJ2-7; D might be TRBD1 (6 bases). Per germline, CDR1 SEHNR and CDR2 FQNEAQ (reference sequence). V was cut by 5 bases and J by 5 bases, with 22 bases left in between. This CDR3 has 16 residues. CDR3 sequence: CASSLPSGAPFDEQYF. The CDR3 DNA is TGTGCCAGCAGCCTTCCTTCAGGGGCCCCTTTTGACGAGCAGTACTTC.

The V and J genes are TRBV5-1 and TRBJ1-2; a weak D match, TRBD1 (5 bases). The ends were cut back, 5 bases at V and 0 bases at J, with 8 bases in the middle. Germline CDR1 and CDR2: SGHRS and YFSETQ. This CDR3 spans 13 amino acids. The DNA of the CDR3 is TGCGCCAGCAGGACAGAATCTAACTATGGCTACACCTTC. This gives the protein CASRTESNYGYTF.

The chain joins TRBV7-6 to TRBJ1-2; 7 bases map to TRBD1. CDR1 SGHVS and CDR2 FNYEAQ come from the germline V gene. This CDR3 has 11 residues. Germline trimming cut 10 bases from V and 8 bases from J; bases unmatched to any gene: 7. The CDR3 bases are TGTGCCACCGGACAGGTTGAAGGCTACACCTTC. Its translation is CATGQVEGYTF.

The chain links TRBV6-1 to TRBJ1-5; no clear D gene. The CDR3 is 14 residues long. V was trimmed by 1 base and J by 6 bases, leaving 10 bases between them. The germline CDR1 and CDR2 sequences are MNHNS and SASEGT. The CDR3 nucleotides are TGTGCCAGCAGTGAAGGATCCGGGATTCAGCCCCAGCATTTT. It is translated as CASSEGSGIQPQHF.

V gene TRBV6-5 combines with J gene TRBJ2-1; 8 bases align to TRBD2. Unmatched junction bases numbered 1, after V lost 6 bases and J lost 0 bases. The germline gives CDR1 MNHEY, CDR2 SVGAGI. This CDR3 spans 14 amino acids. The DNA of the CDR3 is TGTGCCAGCAGAAGCGGGGGCTCCTACAATGAGCAGTTCTTC. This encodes CASRSGGSYNEQFF.

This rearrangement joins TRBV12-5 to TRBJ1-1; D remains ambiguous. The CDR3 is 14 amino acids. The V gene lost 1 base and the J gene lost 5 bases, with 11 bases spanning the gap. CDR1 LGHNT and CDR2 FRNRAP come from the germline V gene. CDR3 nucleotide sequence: TGTGCTAGTGGTTTGGACCCGAGAGTGACTGAAGCTTTCTTT. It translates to CASGLDPRVTEAFF.

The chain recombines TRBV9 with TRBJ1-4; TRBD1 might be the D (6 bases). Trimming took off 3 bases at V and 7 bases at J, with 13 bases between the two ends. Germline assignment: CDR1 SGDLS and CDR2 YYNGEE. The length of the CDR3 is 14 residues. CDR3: CASSARGDGEKLFF. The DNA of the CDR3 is TGTGCCAGCAGCGCTAGGGGGGACGGTGAAAAACTGTTTTTT.

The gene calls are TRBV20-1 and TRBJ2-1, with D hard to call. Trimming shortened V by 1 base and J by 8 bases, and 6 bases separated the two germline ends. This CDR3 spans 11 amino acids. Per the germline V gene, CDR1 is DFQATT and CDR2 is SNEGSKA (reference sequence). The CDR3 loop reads CSARAVHEQFF. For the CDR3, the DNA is TGCAGTGCTAGAGCTGTTCATGAGCAGTTCTTC.

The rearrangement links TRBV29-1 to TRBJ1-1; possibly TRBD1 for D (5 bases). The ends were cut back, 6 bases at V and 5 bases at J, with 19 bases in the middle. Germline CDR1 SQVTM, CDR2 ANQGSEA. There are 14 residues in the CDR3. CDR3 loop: CSVELLGARTEAFF. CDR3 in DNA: TGCAGCGTGGAACTCTTAGGGGCTCGGACTGAAGCTTTCTTT. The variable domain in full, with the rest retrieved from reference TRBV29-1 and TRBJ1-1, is SAVISQKPSRDICQRGTSLTIQCQVDSQVTMMFWYRQQPGQSLTLIATANQGSEATYESGFVIDKFPISRPNLTFSTLTVSNMSPEDSSIYLCSVELLGARTEAFFGQGTRLTVV.

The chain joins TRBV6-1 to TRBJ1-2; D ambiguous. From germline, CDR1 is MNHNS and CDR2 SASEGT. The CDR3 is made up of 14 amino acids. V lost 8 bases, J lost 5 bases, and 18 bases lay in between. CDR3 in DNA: TGTGCCAGCTCTGTGGAGGGCCTGGGGTATGGCTACACCTTC. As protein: CASSVEGLGYGYTF.

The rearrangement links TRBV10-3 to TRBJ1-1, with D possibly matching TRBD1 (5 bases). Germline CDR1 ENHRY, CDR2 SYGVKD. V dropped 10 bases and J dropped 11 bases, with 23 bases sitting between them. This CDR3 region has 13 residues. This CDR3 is CATRGAGPIGAFF. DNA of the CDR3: TGTGCCACTCGAGGGGCCGGGCCCATTGGGGCTTTCTTT.

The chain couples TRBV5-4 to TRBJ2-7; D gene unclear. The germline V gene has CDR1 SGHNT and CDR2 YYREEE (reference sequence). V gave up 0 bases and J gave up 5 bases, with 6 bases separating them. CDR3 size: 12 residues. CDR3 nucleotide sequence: TGTGCCAGCAGCTTGGGGGTCGACGAGCAGTACTTC. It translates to CASSLGVDEQYF.

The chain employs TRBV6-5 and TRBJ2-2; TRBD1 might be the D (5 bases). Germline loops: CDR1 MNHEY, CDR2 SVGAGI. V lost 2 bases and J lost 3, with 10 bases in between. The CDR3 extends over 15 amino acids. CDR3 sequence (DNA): TGTGCCAGCAGTTACCGAAAGGGGCACACCGGGGAGCTGTTTTTT. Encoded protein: CASSYRKGHTGELFF.

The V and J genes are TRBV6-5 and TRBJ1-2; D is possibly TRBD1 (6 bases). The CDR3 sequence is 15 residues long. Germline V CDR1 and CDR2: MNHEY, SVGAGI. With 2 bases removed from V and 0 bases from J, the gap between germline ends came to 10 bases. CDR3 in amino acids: CASSYTGTTNYGYTF. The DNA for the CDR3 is TGTGCCAGCAGTTACACCGGGACAACTAACTATGGCTACACCTTC.

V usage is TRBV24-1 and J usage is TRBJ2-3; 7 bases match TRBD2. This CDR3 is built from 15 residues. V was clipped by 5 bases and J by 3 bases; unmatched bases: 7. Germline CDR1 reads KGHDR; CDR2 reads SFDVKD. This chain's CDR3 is CATSVRGGGTDTQYF. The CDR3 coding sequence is TGTGCCACCAGTGTTCGTGGGGGGGGAACAGATACGCAGTATTTT.

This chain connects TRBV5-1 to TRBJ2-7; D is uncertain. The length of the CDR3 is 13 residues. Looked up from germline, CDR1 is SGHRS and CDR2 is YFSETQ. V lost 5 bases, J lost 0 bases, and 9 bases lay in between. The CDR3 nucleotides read TGCGCCAGCAGGCCAGAAAGCTCCTACGAGCAGTACTTC. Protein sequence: CASRPESSYEQYF. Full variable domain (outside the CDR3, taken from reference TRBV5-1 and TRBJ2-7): KAGVTQTPRYLIKTRGQQVTLSCSPISGHRSVSWYQQTPGQGLQFLFEYFSETQRNKGNFPGRFSGRQFSNSRSEMNVSTLELGDSALYLCASRPESSYEQYFGPGTRLTVT.